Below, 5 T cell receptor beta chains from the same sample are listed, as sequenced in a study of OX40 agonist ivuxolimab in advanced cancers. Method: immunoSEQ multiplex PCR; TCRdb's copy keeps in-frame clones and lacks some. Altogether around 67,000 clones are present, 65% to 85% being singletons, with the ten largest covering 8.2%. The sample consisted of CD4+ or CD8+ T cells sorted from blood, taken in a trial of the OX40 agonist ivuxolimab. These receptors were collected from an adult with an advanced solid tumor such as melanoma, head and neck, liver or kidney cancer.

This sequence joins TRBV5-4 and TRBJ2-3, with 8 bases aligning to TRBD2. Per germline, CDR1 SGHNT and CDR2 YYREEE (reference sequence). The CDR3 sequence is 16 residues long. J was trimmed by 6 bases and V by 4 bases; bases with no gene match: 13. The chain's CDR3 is CASSAVFAGGSDTQYF. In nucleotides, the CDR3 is TGTGCCAGCAGCGCCGTGTTCGCGGGGGGCTCGGATACGCAGTATTTT. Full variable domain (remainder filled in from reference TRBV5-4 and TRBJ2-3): ETGVTQSPTHLIKTRGQQVTLRCSSQSGHNTVSWYQQALGQGPQFIFQYYREEENGRGNFPPRFSGLQFPNYSSELNVNALELDDSALYLCASSAVFAGGSDTQYFGPGTRLTVL.

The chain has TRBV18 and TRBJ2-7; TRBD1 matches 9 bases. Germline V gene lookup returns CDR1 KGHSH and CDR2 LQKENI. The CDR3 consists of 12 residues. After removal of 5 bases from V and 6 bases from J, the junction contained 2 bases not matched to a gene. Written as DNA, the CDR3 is TGTGCCAGCTCAGAGACAGGGGGCGAGCAGTACGTC. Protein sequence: CASSETGGEQYV.

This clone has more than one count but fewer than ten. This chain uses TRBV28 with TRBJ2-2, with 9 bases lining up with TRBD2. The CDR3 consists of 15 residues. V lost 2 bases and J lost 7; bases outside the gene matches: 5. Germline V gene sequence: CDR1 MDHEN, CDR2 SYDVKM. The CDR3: CASSLAGGPNGELFF. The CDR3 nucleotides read TGTGCCAGCAGTTTAGCGGGAGGGCCGAACGGGGAGCTGTTTTTT.

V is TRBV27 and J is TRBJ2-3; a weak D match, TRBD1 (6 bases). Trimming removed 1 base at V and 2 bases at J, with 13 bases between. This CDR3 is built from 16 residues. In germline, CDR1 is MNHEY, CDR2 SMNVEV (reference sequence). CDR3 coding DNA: TGTGCCAGCAGTTTATGGGGGCGGAGTGACACAGATACGCAGTATTTT. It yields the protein CASSLWGRSDTDTQYF.

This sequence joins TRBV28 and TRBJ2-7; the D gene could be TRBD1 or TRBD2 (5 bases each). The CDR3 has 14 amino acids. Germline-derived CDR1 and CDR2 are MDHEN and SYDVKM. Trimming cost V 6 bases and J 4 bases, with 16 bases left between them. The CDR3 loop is CASRSGTSFYEQYF. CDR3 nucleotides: TGTGCCAGCAGATCCGGGACCTCGTTTTACGAGCAGTACTTC.